A selection of T cell receptor beta chains follows, all from one sample in a study of beta chain features in type 1 diabetes. Profiled with immunoSEQ multiplex PCR; TCRdb holds only in-frame clones, not every one. The table has fewer than 300,000 clones, roughly 10% seen once. The sample consisted of naive CD4+ T cells from blood. Receptors were obtained from a man aged 25 to 40 with type 1 diabetes. Both conserved end residues are part of each CDR3. The D gene is left open where the match is weak. Clone sizes are given selectively: once, few, many, or a class where the clone is expanded.

TRBV18	few	.	TRBJ1-2	TGTGCCAGCTCACCACCCCTGGACATGTATGGCTACACCTTC	CASSPPLDMYGYTF
TRBV29-1	.	TRBD1	TRBJ1-2	TGCAGCGTTGGGACAGGGTCCTATGGCTACACCTTC	CSVGTGSYGYTF
TRBV2	.	.	TRBJ1-4	TGTGCCAGCAGTATACAAGGACAGCCTAATGAAAAACTGTTTTTT	CASSIQGQPNEKLFF
TRBV30	few	.	TRBJ2-3	TGTGCCTGGAGTGACCGGAGGGATACGCAGTATTTT	CAWSDRRDTQYF
TRBV18	.	.	TRBJ2-6	TGTGCCAGCTCACCTCTGGGACTGCCTTCTGGGGCCAACGTCCTGACTTTC	CASSPLGLPSGANVLTF
TRBV9	few	.	TRBJ1-3	TGTGCCAGCAGCCCACTGCGGGACTCTGGAAACACCATATATTTT	CASSPLRDSGNTIYF
TRBV7-2	.	.	TRBJ2-7	TGTGCCAGCAGCCCCGGGGGAAGGCAGTACTTC	CASSPGGRQYF
TRBV27	.	TRBD2	TRBJ2-7	TGTGCCAGCAGGCTAGCGGGGGGGCCCCACGAGCAGTACTTC	CASRLAGGPHEQYF
TRBV28	few	.	TRBJ2-3	TGTGCCAGCAGTTCAGGGGCGGCAGCGCCAGATACGCAGTATTTT	CASSSGAAAPDTQYF
TRBV29-1	few	TRBD2	TRBJ2-1	TGCAGCGTTGATTCGTCTAGCGGGGGTGCTGAGCAGTTCTTC	CSVDSSSGGAEQFF
TRBV7-9	.	.	TRBJ1-2	TGTGCCAGCAGCTTGAGGACGGGAAACTATGGCTACACCTTC	CASSLRTGNYGYTF
TRBV6-1	few	.	TRBJ2-6	TGTGCCAGCAACTCCCTCCCTGGGGCCAACGTCCTGACTTTC	CASNSLPGANVLTF
TRBV27	few	.	TRBJ1-2	TGTGCCAGCAGTTCCAGAGCGACGGGGGGCTACACCTTC	CASSSRATGGYTF
TRBV9	.	TRBD1	TRBJ1-3	TGTGCCAGCAGCGTGACAGGGAGCTCTGGAAACACCATATATTTT	CASSVTGSSGNTIYF
TRBV4-2	few	TRBD2	TRBJ2-5	TGTGCCAGCAGCCAAGAGGGGACTAGATGGGAGACCCAGTACTTC	CASSQEGTRWETQYF
TRBV10-3	.	.	TRBJ2-5	TGTGCCATCAGTGAGACCGACAGTCCCCGGGCCCAGTACTTC	CAISETDSPRAQYF
TRBV29-1	few	.	TRBJ2-6	TGCAGCGTTGACTTAACAGGAAGCTCTGGGGCCAACGTCCTGACTTTC	CSVDLTGSSGANVLTF
TRBV5-1	few	.	TRBJ2-7	TGCGCCAGCAGCTTACAGGGTACCTACGAGCAGTACTTC	CASSLQGTYEQYF
TRBV5-4	.	TRBD2	TRBJ2-3	TGTGCCAGCAGCTCCTTAGCGGGGGGAGGAACAGATACGCAGTATTTT	CASSSLAGGGTDTQYF
TRBV10-3	few	TRBD2	TRBJ2-7	TGTGCCACCTCTAGCGGGGGCACCTACGAGCAGTACTTC	CATSSGGTYEQYF
TRBV5-1	.	TRBD1	TRBJ2-1	TGCGCCAGCAGCTGGGCGACAGGGGCGGGCAATGAGCAGTTCTTC	CASSWATGAGNEQFF
TRBV7-8	few	.	TRBJ2-5	TGTGCCAGCAGCTTTGGGGGGGAGACCCAGTACTTC	CASSFGGETQYF
TRBV2	few	.	TRBJ1-5	TGTGCCAGCAGTGAACACACAAGCAATCAGCCCCAGCATTTT	CASSEHTSNQPQHF
TRBV29-1	few	.	TRBJ1-5	TGCAGCGTTGGGTACTCCCAGGGTAGCAATCAGCCCCAGCATTTT	CSVGYSQGSNQPQHF
TRBV11-2	.	TRBD1	TRBJ1-5	TGTGCCAGCAGCTCCGGGACAGGGGGATATTCCCAGCCCCAGCATTTT	CASSSGTGGYSQPQHF
TRBV29-1	few	TRBD1	TRBJ1-2	TGCAGCGGCGGGGACAGGGCCTATGGCTACACCTTC	CSGGDRAYGYTF
TRBV4-1	few	TRBD2	TRBJ2-3	TGCGCCAGCAGCCTAACGACTAGCGCCAATACGCAGTATTTT	CASSLTTSANTQYF
TRBV23-1	few	.	TRBJ2-1	TGCGCCAGCAGTCAAGGGACACCCTTCAATGAGCAGTTCTTC	CASSQGTPFNEQFF